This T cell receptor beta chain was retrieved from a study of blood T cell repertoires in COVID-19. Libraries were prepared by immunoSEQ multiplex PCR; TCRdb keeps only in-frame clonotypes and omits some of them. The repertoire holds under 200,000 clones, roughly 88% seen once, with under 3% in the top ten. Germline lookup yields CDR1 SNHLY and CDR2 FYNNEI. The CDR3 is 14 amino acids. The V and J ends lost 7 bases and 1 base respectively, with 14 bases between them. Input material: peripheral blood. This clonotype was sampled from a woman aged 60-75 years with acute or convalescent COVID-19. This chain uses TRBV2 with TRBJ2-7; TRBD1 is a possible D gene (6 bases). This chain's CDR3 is CASTPGQRSYEQYF. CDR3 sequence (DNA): TGTGCCAGCACACCGGGACAAAGATCCTACGAGCAGTACTTC.